These 11 T cell receptor beta chains were sequenced from one sample in a study of blood T cell repertoires in COVID-19. This table comes from immunoSEQ multiplex PCR, and its TCRdb copy is limited to in-frame clones, with some not included. In the table there are about 200,000 clones, about nine tenths of which are singletons. The sequenced sample was peripheral blood. The receptors originated from a man aged 18-30 years with active or convalescent COVID-19.

The chain is built from TRBV4-3 and TRBJ2-7; 9 nucleotides align to TRBD2. Germline V gene data show CDR1 as LGHNA and CDR2 as YSLEER. Trimming removed 1 base from V and 5 bases from J; junction bases left unmatched: 9. This CDR3 is built from 16 residues. DNA for the CDR3: TGCGCCAGCAGCCAAGGACTAGCGGAAGGAGCACACGAGCAGTACTTC. This sequence encodes CASSQGLAEGAHEQYF.

The V gene is TRBV29-1, the J gene TRBJ1-1; 9 positions match TRBD1. Looked up from germline, CDR1 is SQVTM and CDR2 is ANQGSEA. This CDR3 comprises 13 residues. The ends lost 4 bases at V and 4 bases at J; junction bases unmatched: 4. The CDR3 coding sequence is TGCAGCGTTGTTGGGACAGGGCCCACTGAAGCTTTCTTT. Its protein product is CSVVGTGPTEAFF. The variable domain in full, completed from reference TRBV29-1 and TRBJ1-1, reads SAVISQKPSRDICQRGTSLTIQCQVDSQVTMMFWYRQQPGQSLTLIATANQGSEATYESGFVIDKFPISRPNLTFSTLTVSNMSPEDSSIYLCSVVGTGPTEAFFGQGTRLTVV.

The V gene is TRBV15, the J gene TRBJ1-6; 7 bases are shared with TRBD1. After removal of 6 bases from V and 6 bases from J, the junction contained 5 bases not matched to a gene. In germline, CDR1 is LNHNV, CDR2 YYDKDF (reference sequence). The CDR3 consists of 14 residues. The CDR3 DNA is TGTGCCACCAGGAGGGGGACAGTTAATTCACCCCTCCACTTT. Amino acid sequence: CATRRGTVNSPLHF.

The chain combines TRBV7-9 with TRBJ1-5, with TRBD1 as a possible D gene (5 bases). This CDR3 contains 14 residues. Germline assignment: CDR1 SEHNR and CDR2 FQNEAQ (reference sequence). V gave up 2 bases and J gave up 1 base, with 6 bases separating them. This chain's CDR3 is CASSLRQSNQPQHF. Written as DNA, the CDR3 is TGTGCCAGCAGCTTAAGACAGAGCAATCAGCCCCAGCATTTT.

The chain recombines TRBV23-1 with TRBJ2-7; 7 positions agree with TRBD1. TRBV23-1 is designated an ORF whose function remains uncertain. The CDR3 sequence is 14 residues long. The V and J ends lost 8 bases and 2 bases, in that order; junction bases with no gene match: 9. The CDR3 DNA sequence: TGCGCCAGCGTACGAGACAGGGCCACCTACGAGCAGTACTTC. Its protein product is CASVRDRATYEQYF.

V gene TRBV6-5 combines with J gene TRBJ1-4; a weak D match, TRBD1 (6 bases). CDR1 and CDR2 (germline): MNHEY, SVGAGI. This CDR3 has 14 residues. Between the trimmed V and J ends, which lost 6 bases and 5 bases, there was a span of 13 bases. CDR3 sequence (DNA): TGTGCCAGCAGCTTACAGGGAGTGAATGAAAAACTGTTTTTT. Translated: CASSLQGVNEKLFF.

The V gene is TRBV15, the J gene TRBJ1-1; D is unclear. This CDR3 has 15 residues. V was trimmed by 1 base and J by 1 base, leaving 10 bases between them. From germline, CDR1 is LNHNV and CDR2 YYDKDF (reference sequence). The CDR3 DNA sequence: TGTGCCACCAGCAGAGGGCCGGGGAAGAACACTGAAGCTTTCTTT. Translation: CATSRGPGKNTEAFF.

The V and J genes are TRBV5-4 and TRBJ2-1, with 9 bases fitting TRBD1. Germline-derived CDR1 and CDR2 are SGHNT and YYREEE (reference sequence). The CDR3 is 14 residues long. Trimming removed 4 bases from V and 6 bases from J; junction bases left unmatched: 5. The CDR3 is CASSRTGAVNEQFF. DNA for the CDR3: TGTGCCAGCAGCCGGACAGGGGCGGTCAATGAGCAGTTCTTC. Full variable domain (outside the CDR3, taken from reference TRBV5-4 and TRBJ2-1): ETGVTQSPTHLIKTRGQQVTLRCSSQSGHNTVSWYQQALGQGPQFIFQYYREEENGRGNFPPRFSGLQFPNYSSELNVNALELDDSALYLCASSRTGAVNEQFFGPGTRLTVL.

The chain is built from TRBV15 and TRBJ2-7; 9 bases match TRBD1. The CDR3 sequence is 13 residues long. Germline V lookup: CDR1 LNHNV, CDR2 YYDKDF (reference sequence). V dropped 1 base and J dropped 7; count of bases not matched to a gene: 2. In nucleotides, the CDR3 is TGTGCCACCAGCAGAGGGGACAGGGAAGAGCAGTACTTC. Amino acids: CATSRGDREEQYF.

This chain links TRBV15 with TRBJ1-2, with D possibly TRBD1 on 5 matching bases. V lost 0 bases, J lost 8 bases, and 25 bases lay in between. CDR1 LNHNV and CDR2 YYDKDF come from the germline V gene (reference sequence). This CDR3 has 18 amino acids. CDR3 nucleotides: TGTGCCACCAGCAGAGAGGACAAGACGACAAGCTTTAATATGGGCTACACCTTC. Residues: CATSREDKTTSFNMGYTF.

This clone appeared a single time. The chain's CDR3 is CASSYRRTDTQYF. The DNA of the CDR3 is TGTGCCAGCAGTTACCGCCGGACAGATACGCAGTATTTT. J is TRBJ2-3 and V is TRBV27; D call uncertain. Germline-derived CDR1 and CDR2 are MNHEY and SMNVEV (reference sequence). The CDR3 sequence is 13 residues long. Trimming removed 4 bases from V and 3 bases from J, with 8 bases in between.